The 14 T cell receptor beta chains in this list originate from one sample, sequenced in a study of cytomegalovirus exposure and HLA in healthy donors. Researchers ran the PCR with 60 Vbeta and 13 Jbeta primers. Generated by immunoSEQ multiplex PCR, the TCRdb table keeps only in-frame clones and is missing some. Its table lists 95,000 to 150,000 clones. Sequencing used PBMCs. The source of these receptors is a man under 40 in good health and CMV-seronegative.

The chain recombines TRBV7-2 with TRBJ2-1; 7 bases match TRBD2. The junction had 11 bases not matched to a gene; V was cut back by 8 bases and J by 10 bases. Germline V gene data show CDR1 as SGHTA and CDR2 as FQGNSA. This CDR3 region has 13 residues. The CDR3 region has the DNA TGTGCCAGCCAGCTCGTGGGGGGGTACGAGCAGTTCTTC. Its protein product is CASQLVGGYEQFF.

This chain connects TRBV27 to TRBJ1-5, with a tentative D call TRBD1 (6 bases). V was clipped by 8 bases and J by 0 bases, with 20 bases between them. The CDR3 contains 17 residues. Germline assignment: CDR1 MNHEY and CDR2 SMNVEV (reference sequence). CDR3 bases: TGTGCCAGCCTCCCACAGACAGGTCGCGGTAGCAATCAGCCCCAGCATTTT. Its protein product is CASLPQTGRGSNQPQHF.

This CDR3 reads CASSLGGTVSYEQYF. CDR3 in DNA: TGTGCCAGCAGTTTAGGGGGGACGGTATCCTACGAGCAGTACTTC. This chain links TRBV28 with TRBJ2-7; D perhaps matches TRBD2 (6 bases). Per the germline V gene, CDR1 is MDHEN and CDR2 is SYDVKM. Between the trimmed V and J ends, which lost 2 bases and 1 base, there was a span of 12 bases. The CDR3 covers 15 residues.

The J gene is TRBJ2-7, the V gene TRBV6-1; possibly TRBD1 for D (8 bases). CDR1 MNHNS and CDR2 SASEGT come from the germline V gene. CDR3 length: 16 amino acids. The V and J ends lost 3 bases and 3 bases respectively, with 18 bases between them. The CDR3 loop is CASSEGTQGGYYEQYF. The CDR3 DNA reads as TGTGCCAGCAGTGAGGGAACACAGGGGGGGTACTACGAGCAGTACTTC.

The chain carries TRBV5-1 and TRBJ1-4; 8 bases fit TRBD1. The CDR3 contains 14 residues. The V gene end was trimmed by 0 bases and the J gene end by 8 bases; junction bases not matched to a gene: 3. The germline CDR1 and CDR2 sequences are SGHRS and YFSETQ. The CDR3 loop reads CASSLGGTGEKLFF. CDR3 bases: TGCGCCAGCAGCTTGGGAGGGACAGGAGAAAAACTGTTTTTT.

This chain links TRBV2 with TRBJ1-1; a possible D gene is TRBD1 (5 bases). Germline values: CDR1 SNHLY, CDR2 FYNNEI. V was shortened by 6 bases and J by 0 bases, with 11 bases between the two germline ends. This CDR3 spans 14 amino acids. The CDR3 DNA sequence: TGTGCCAGCAGGCGGACATTCATGAACACTGAAGCTTTCTTT. Encoded protein: CASRRTFMNTEAFF. Based on the CDR3 plus reference TRBV2 and TRBJ1-1, the full variable domain is EPEVTQTPSHQVTQMGQEVILRCVPISNHLYFYWYRQILGQKVEFLVSFYNNEISEKSEIFDDQFSVERPDGSNFTLKIRSTKLEDSAMYFCASRRTFMNTEAFFGQGTRLTVV.

The CDR3 sequence: CASSQSGSYEQYF. CDR3 sequence (DNA): TGTGCCAGCAGCCAAAGCGGGAGCTACGAGCAGTACTTC. The rearrangement links TRBV9 to TRBJ2-7; 8 bases agree with TRBD2. CDR3 length equals 13 residues. The V and J ends lost 4 bases and 3 bases, in that order; junction bases with no gene match: 3. Germline lookup yields CDR1 SGDLS and CDR2 YYNGEE.

This sequence joins TRBV28 and TRBJ2-1; the D gene is possibly TRBD2 (5 bases). The germline V gene encodes CDR1 MDHEN and CDR2 SYDVKM. The CDR3 runs 15 residues. With 3 bases removed from V and 5 bases from J, the gap between germline ends came to 14 bases. CDR3 nucleotides: TGTGCCAGCAGTTTTCTACGGAGGATTGACAATGAGCAGTTCTTC. Translating gives CASSFLRRIDNEQFF.

The V and J genes are TRBV21-1 and TRBJ1-1; no DNA check was done on the table's D call, TRBD1. TRBV21-1 is a pseudogene locus. The CDR3 extends over 14 amino acids. The CDR3 sequence: CASSTQGAVTEAFF. The CDR3 DNA sequence: TGTGCCAGCAGCACGCAGGGGGCAGTCACTGAAGCTTTCTTT.

The V call is TRBV2, the J call TRBJ1-6, with D possibly TRBD1 on 5 matching bases. The germline CDR1 and CDR2 sequences are SNHLY and FYNNEI. The CDR3 has 15 residues. Trimming removed 2 bases from V and 10 bases from J, with 15 bases in between. The CDR3: CASSERGRAQSPLHF. Written as DNA, the CDR3 is TGTGCCAGCAGTGAAAGAGGCAGGGCCCAATCACCCCTCCACTTT.

J is TRBJ2-1 and V is TRBV27; 8 bases align to TRBD2. J was trimmed by 3 bases and V by 5 bases; bases with no gene match: 6. The V gene's germline CDR1 is MNHEY and CDR2 SMNVEV (reference sequence). CDR3 size: 15 residues. The CDR3 DNA sequence: TGTGCCAGCAGTACGTCAGCGGGAGACTACAATGAGCAGTTCTTC. Translating gives CASSTSAGDYNEQFF.

The chain has TRBV7-9 and TRBJ1-2; D uncertain. The CDR3 has 13 amino acids. Germline values: CDR1 SEHNR, CDR2 FQNEAQ (reference sequence). V was cut by 1 base and J by 5 bases, with 8 bases left in between. The CDR3 nucleotides read TGTGCCAGCAGCTTAGGTCTCGAGTATGGCTACACCTTC. It translates to CASSLGLEYGYTF.

The rearrangement uses TRBV2 and TRBJ2-5; the D is unclear. CDR3 length: 11 residues. Germline V lookup: CDR1 SNHLY, CDR2 FYNNEI. The germline V and J ends were trimmed by 7 bases and 5 bases, with 8 bases remaining between them. The CDR3 DNA follows: TGTGCCAGCACCAGTTTGGAGACCCAGTACTTC. Translation gives CASTSLETQYF.

V and J are TRBV11-2 and TRBJ1-1; TRBD1 agrees at 10 bases. CDR3 length: 14 residues. The germline gives CDR1 SGHAT, CDR2 FQNNGV. With 5 bases clipped from V and 7 bases from J, the junction kept 7 bases outside the gene matches. Here the CDR3 DNA reads TGTGCCAGCAGCCTTCGGGACAGGGGTGATGAAGCTTTCTTT. It is translated as CASSLRDRGDEAFF.